These 5 T cell receptor beta chains share one sample of origin, sequenced in a study of metastatic and nonmetastatic thyroid tumors. Prior to thyroid surgery, none of the patients had received any treatment. MiXCR re-clonotyped the PCR reads for TCRdb. The sample includes approximately 3,000 clones, less than 40% of them seen just once. Material for sequencing was adjacent normal tissue. These receptors came from a male donor with papillary thyroid cancer or a benign thyroid nodule (not recorded which). Some clones in this sample may be carry-over from other donors' samples.

This clone is deemed large. The V and J genes are TRBV10-2 and TRBJ1-6; D not resolved. The CDR3 covers 13 residues. Per germline, CDR1 WSHSY and CDR2 SAAADI. Deletions cut 10 bases from V and 5 bases from J, with 12 bases between. As DNA, the CDR3 is TGCGCCACCGAGCCGAGTGATAATTCACCCCTCCACTTT. Translating gives CATEPSDNSPLHF.

Only a few counts were recorded for this clone. The CDR3 DNA follows: TGTGCCAGCAGTTTTCAGGAGGTGGGGTACTACGAGCAGTACTTC. This codes for CASSFQEVGYYEQYF. The chain recombines TRBV6-9 with TRBJ2-7, with D possibly being TRBD2 (5 bases). CDR1 is MNHGY and CDR2 is SVAAGI in the germline V gene. Trimming shortened V by 4 bases and J by 3 bases, and 16 bases separated the two germline ends. This CDR3 has 15 amino acids.

This clone was found once. The chain recombines TRBV5-1 with TRBJ2-7; 10 bases map to TRBD2. Germline V CDR1 and CDR2: SGHRS, YFSETQ. This CDR3 has 14 amino acids. Trimming took 0 bases from V and 4 from J; bases not matched to a gene: 1. The CDR3 loop is CASSLVLAGYEQYF. In DNA, the CDR3 is TGCGCCAGCAGCTTGGTACTAGCGGGGTACGAGCAGTACTTC.

In regard to this clone: The conserved final phenylalanine or tryptophan is absent from the CDR3, which likely points to a read error. The chain has TRBV5-1 and TRBJ2-7; 10 bases match TRBD1. The V gene's germline CDR1 is SGHRS and CDR2 YFSETQ. J was trimmed by 1 base and V by 4 bases; bases with no gene match: 2. CDR3 length equals 14 residues. CDR3 coding DNA: TGCGCCAGCAGCCGGGACAGGGGATCCTACGAGCAGTACCTC. It is translated as CASSRDRGSYEQYL.

This clone appeared a few times. The genes are TRBV6-2 or TRBV6-3 and TRBJ2-1; D might be TRBD2 (6 bases). The CDR3 loop spans 12 amino acids. Trimming stripped 7 bases from V and 9 bases from J, with 13 bases between. In germline, CDR1 is MNHEY, CDR2 SVGEGT. CDR3 DNA: TGTGCCAGCACCAGACTAGGCCGTGAGCAGTTCTTC. Its protein product is CASTRLGREQFF.